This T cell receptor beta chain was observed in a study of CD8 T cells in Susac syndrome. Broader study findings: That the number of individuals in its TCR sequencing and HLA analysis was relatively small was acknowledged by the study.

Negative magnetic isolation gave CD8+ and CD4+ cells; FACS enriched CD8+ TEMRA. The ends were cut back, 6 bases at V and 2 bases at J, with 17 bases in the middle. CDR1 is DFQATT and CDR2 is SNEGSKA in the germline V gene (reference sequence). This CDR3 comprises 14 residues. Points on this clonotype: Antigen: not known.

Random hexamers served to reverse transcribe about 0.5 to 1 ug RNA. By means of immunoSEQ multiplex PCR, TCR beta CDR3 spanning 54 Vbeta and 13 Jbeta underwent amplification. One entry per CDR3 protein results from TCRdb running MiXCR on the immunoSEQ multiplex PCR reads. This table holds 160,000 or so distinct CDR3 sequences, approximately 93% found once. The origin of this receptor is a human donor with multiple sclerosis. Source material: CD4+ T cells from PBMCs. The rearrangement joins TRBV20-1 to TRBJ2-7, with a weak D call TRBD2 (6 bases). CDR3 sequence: CSAGGTPQPYEQYF. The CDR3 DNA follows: TGCAGTGCGGGCGGGACCCCGCAACCCTACGAGCAGTACTTC.